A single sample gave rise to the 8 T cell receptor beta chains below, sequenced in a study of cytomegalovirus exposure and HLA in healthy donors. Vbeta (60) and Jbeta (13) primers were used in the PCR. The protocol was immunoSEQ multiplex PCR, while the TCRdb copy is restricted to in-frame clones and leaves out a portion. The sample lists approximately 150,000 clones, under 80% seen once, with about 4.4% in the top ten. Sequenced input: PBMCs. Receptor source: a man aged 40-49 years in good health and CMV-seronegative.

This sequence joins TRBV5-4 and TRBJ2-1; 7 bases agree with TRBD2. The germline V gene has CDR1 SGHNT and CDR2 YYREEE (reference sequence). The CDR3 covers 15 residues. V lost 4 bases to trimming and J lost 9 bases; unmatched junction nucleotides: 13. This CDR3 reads CASSAPGTGGSEQFF. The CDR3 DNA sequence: TGTGCCAGCAGCGCCCCCGGGACGGGAGGTAGTGAGCAGTTCTTC.

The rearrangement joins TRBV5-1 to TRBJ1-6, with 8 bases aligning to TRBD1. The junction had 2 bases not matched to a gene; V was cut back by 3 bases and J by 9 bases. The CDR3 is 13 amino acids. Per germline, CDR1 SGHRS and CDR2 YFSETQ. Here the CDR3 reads CASSSGQGSPLHF. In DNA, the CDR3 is TGCGCCAGCAGCTCCGGACAGGGTTCACCCCTCCACTTT.

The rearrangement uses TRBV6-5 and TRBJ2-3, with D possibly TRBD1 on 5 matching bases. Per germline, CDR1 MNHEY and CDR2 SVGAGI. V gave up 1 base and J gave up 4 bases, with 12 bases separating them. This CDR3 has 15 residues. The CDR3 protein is CASSYLQGRPDTQYF. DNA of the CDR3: TGTGCCAGCAGTTACTTGCAGGGTCGGCCAGATACGCAGTATTTT.

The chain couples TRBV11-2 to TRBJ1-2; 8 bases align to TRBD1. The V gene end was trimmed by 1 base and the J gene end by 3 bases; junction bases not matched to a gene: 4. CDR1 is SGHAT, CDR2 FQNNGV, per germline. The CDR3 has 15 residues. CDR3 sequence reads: CASSLGTTGDYGYTF. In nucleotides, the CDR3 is TGTGCCAGCAGCTTAGGGACGACAGGGGACTATGGCTACACCTTC.

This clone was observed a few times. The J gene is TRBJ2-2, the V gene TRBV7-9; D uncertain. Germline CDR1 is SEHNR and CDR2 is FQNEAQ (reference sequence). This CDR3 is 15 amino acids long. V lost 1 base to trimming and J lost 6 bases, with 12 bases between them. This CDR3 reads CASSLDLSYSGELFF. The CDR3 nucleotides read TGTGCCAGCAGCTTAGATCTGTCCTATTCCGGGGAGCTGTTTTTT.

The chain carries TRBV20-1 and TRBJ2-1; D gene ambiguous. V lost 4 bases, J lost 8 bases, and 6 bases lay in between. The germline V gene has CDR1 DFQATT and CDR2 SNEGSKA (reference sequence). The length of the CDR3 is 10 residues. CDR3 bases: TGCAGTGCTACCCCGGATGAGCAGTTCTTC. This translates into CSATPDEQFF.

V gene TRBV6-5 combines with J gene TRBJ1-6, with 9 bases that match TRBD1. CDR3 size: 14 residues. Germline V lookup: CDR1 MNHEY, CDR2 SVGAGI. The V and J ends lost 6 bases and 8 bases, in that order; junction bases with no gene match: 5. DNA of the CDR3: TGTGCCAGCAGGAGCACAGGGGGCTATTCACCCCTCCACTTT. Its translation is CASRSTGGYSPLHF.

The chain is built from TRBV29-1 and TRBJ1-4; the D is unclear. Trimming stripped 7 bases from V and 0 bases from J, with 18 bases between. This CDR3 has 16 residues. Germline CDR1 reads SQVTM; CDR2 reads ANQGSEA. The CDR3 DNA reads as TGCAGCGCGTCTACCGTTGTTCTCGCAACTAATGAAAAACTGTTTTTT. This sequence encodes CSASTVVLATNEKLFF.